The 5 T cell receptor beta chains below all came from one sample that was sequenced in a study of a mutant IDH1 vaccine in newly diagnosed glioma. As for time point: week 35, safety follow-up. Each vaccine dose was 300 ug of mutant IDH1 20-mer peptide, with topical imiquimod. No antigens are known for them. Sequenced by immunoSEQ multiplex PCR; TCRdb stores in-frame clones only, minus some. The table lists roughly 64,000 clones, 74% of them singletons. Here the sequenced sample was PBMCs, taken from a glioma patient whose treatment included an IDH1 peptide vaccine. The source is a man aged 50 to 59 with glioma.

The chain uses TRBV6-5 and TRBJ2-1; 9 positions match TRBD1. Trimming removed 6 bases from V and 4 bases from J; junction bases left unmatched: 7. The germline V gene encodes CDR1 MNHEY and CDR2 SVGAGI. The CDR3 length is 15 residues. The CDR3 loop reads CASSQGQGAYNEQFF. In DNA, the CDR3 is TGTGCCAGCAGCCAGGGACAGGGTGCTTACAATGAGCAGTTCTTC.

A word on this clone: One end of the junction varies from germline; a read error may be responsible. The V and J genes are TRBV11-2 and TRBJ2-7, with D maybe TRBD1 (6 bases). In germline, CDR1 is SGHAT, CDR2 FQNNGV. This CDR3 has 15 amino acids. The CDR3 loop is CASSLEPGASYEQYF. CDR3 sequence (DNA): TGTGCCAGCAGCCTAGAGCCAGGGGCGAGCTACGAGCAGTACTTC.

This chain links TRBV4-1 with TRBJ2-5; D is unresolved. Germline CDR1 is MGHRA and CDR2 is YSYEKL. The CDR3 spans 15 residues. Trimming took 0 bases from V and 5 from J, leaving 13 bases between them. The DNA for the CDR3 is TGCGCCAGCAGCCAAGATAGGCGGATAGGGGAGACCCAGTACTTC. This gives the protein CASSQDRRIGETQYF.

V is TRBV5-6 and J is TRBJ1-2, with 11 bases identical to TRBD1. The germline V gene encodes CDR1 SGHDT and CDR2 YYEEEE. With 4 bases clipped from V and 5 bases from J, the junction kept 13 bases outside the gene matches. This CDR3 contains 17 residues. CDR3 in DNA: TGTGCCAGCAGCCCCCCGGGGACAGGGGGAAGGTGGTATGGCTACACCTTC. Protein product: CASSPPGTGGRWYGYTF.

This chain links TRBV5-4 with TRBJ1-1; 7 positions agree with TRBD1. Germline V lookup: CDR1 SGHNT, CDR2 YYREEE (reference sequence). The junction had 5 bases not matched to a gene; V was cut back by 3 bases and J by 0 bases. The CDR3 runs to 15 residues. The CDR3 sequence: CASSYATGMNTEAFF. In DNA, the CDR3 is TGTGCCAGCAGCTACGCGACAGGGATGAACACTGAAGCTTTCTTT.